This entry concerns a single T cell receptor (beta chain). The CDR3 has 11 residues. Trimming removed 5 bases from V and 4 bases from J, with 3 bases in between. This record belongs to a study of blood T cell repertoires in COVID-19. Whole-study context: Sources were T cells, B-cell-depleted T cells, or PBMCs; the material itself was cDNA or gDNA.

Libraries were prepared by immunoSEQ multiplex PCR; TCRdb keeps only in-frame clonotypes and omits some of them. The repertoire holds approximately 140,000 clones, about 85% seen once, with around 2.3% in the top ten. The chain is built from TRBV12-3 or TRBV12-4 and TRBJ1-5; D call uncertain. This TCR came from a human donor with COVID-19, enrolled during active disease. The donor label of this sample is uncertain. Sequenced: peripheral blood. This CDR3 reads CASSRNQPQHF. CDR3 nucleotides: TGTGCCAGCAGTCGTAATCAGCCCCAGCATTTT.